The clone carrying this T cell receptor beta chain is a singleton in its sample. This sample stems from a study of blood T cells in healthy people across ages. The CDR3 sequence is 22 residues long. CDR1 is SGHRS and CDR2 is YFSETQ in the germline V gene. Trimming at V came to 0 bases and at J to 8 bases, leaving 24 bases not matched to a gene. RNA extraction gave at least 5.5 micrograms of total RNA per sample. Then a second PCR, running roughly 7 to 11 cycles, was carried out with a sample-barcoded 5' primer and a J-beta primer mix. Template switching added a 12-random-nucleotide identifier to every cDNA molecule. TCRdb reanalysed the 5' RACE reads using MiXCR and keeps one entry per CDR3 protein. The data hold roughly 560,000 distinct CDR3 sequences, with 24% observed a single time. The sample was also reused in another study, on T cells of mothers and their children. This second study says: During the second PCR, the M1S primer introduced sample barcodes along with 2-4 random nucleotides. The overlap seen between related mothers and children slightly exceeded that of unrelated pairs, though not significantly.

The chain is built from TRBV5-1 and TRBJ2-5, with 14 bases identical to TRBD2. The TCR originated in a boy between 5 and 17 years old in good health. Sequenced material: blood. This CDR3 is CASSLVLGLAGALGRLESTQYF. CDR3 DNA sequence: TGCGCCAGCAGCTTGGTTCTGGGACTAGCGGGAGCTCTGGGCCGTCTGGAGAGCACCCAGTACTTC.